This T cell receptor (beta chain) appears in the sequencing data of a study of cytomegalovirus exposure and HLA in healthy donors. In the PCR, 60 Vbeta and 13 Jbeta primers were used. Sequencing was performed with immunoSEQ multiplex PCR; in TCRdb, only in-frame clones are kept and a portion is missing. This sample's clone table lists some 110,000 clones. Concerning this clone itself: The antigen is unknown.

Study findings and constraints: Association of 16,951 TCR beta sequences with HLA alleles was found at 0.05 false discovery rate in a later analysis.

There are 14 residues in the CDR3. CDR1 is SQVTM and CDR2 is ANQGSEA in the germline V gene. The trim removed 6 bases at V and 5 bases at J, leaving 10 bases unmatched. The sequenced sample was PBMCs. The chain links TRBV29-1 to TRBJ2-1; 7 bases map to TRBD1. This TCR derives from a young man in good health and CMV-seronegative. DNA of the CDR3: TGCAGCGTCACTAAGAGGGGGCTCAACAATGAGCAGTTCTTC. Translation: CSVTKRGLNNEQFF.